The T cell receptor beta chain described here comes from a study of blood T cell repertoires in COVID-19. Study overall: Some COVID-19 samples were acute and others convalescent; all came from the United States, Italy and Spain.

Authors' processing steps: How many nucleated cells were present was estimated from reference gene primer amplification. TCRdb's copy holds only in-frame clones and misses some; the assay was immunoSEQ multiplex PCR. For V, J and clone size, that table is used; D and trimming come from the DNA. The table shows approximately 390,000 clones, with approximately 87% occurring only once. After removal of 1 base from V and 1 base from J, the junction contained 5 bases not matched to a gene. In germline, CDR1 is SGHRS, CDR2 YFSETQ. The CDR3 contains 16 residues. Participants' own reports of clinical history determined their cohort assignment.

This receptor was obtained from a woman in her forties or fifties who had recovered from COVID-19. V usage is TRBV5-1 and J usage is TRBJ2-5; 9 nucleotides line up with TRBD2. The sequenced material came from PBMCs or T cells enriched from blood (not recorded which). CDR3 sequence (DNA): TGCGCCAGCAGCTTGCCTAGCGGGGAACTCCAAGAGACCCAGTACTTC. Translating it yields CASSLPSGELQETQYF.